This TCR beta chain was documented in a study of CD8 T cell repertoires and HIV-1 epitope variants. This clone has only a few counts. Antigen specificity is unknown. Trimming took 1 base from V and 3 from J; bases not matched to a gene: 2. The germline CDR1 and CDR2 sequences are MNHEY and SMNVEV (reference sequence). CDR3 length: 15 residues. Assay: immunoSEQ multiplex PCR; the TCRdb copy retains only in-frame clones and omits some. The data show some 6,000 clones, 55% to 75% seen once. This TCR came from a male donor with HIV. The V gene is TRBV27, the J gene TRBJ2-7, with 11 bases lining up with TRBD2. What was sequenced was cultured CD8+ T cells derived from PBMCs. Written as DNA, the CDR3 is TGTGCCAGCAGTTTATACCTAGCGGGGGGCTACGAGCAGTACTTC. Its protein is CASSLYLAGGYEQYF.